This entry concerns a single T cell receptor beta chain. At least ten counts were recorded for this clonotype. The antigen it recognizes is unknown. Base quality data are lacking; no much larger clone is found one base away. Library prep was done by multiplex PCR. Sequencing relied on an Illumina HiSeq 4000. To build TCR beta libraries, CDR3 regions were amplified by Arm-PCR using iRepertoire HTBI primers. Before sequencing, the PCR products underwent gel purification. In the source study's methods: Gene usage analysis of CDR3 amino acid clonotypes relied on the roughly 60 TRBV and 12 to 15 TRBJ segments identified across samples. Filtered high-quality paired reads were merged into contigs using COPE and FqMerger. BLAST was used to align contigs to IMGT TRBV, TRBD and TRBJ reference genes, with CDR3 defined following IMGT. Clonotypes above 0.1% frequency were classified as highly expanded clones. Shannon entropy served as the measure of repertoire diversity, while the Gini coefficient captured V-J evenness. A clonotype was considered public if more than one individual shared it. TCRdb trimmed the raw reads at Q25, called clones with MiXCR and kept productive beta chains. Each CDR3 protein gets just one entry, which takes the most common genes and DNA from the rows behind it. The V and J calls here are based on TCRdb, not the publication. For this sample there are around 460,000 distinct CDR3 sequences; 20% to 25% appear just once. The top ten clonotypes cover about 7% of the sample.

The sample originates from a study of regulatory T cells in long-lasting Graves disease (dated by TCRdb to 2020 to 2023). The study in broad terms: Persistent Graves' disease was defined as persistently positive TSH receptor autoantibodies together with antithyroid drug treatment for over 5 years. Peripheral blood TCR sequencing and RNA sequencing compared persistent Graves' disease patients with newly diagnosed Graves' disease patients. The study was registered as a clinical trial and conducted in China. A total of approximately 35 samples underwent TCR sequencing: around 13 from persistent and some 20 from newly diagnosed Graves' disease patients. Persistent Graves' disease patients in the clinical cohort had taken antithyroid drugs for roughly ten years on average.

What the time point label conveys for this sample: persistent/refractory GD, antithyroid drugs over 5 years with positive TRAb. For both TCR sequencing and RNA sequencing, RNA was extracted from PBMCs in TRIzol. The diagnosis of Graves' disease followed American Thyroid Association guidelines. The patients came from an endocrinology department in Xi'an, China. Each patient gave approximately 9.7 milliliters of peripheral blood, collected in an EDTA anticoagulant tube. Ficoll Paque Plus density gradient separation was used to isolate PBMCs, and no additional T cell sorting was done. An Agilent 2100 Bioanalyzer and agarose gel were used to check RNA quality, and a NanoDrop 2000 was used to measure RNA concentration. The paper's findings and limits, for the study overall: Compared with newly diagnosed patients, persistent Graves' disease patients had lower TCR Shannon entropy and fewer highly expanded clones, which suggests clonal expansion. The authors noted that the small sample size was a limitation that may lower accuracy. Sequencing and analysis were restricted to the TCR beta chain. Only peripheral blood was studied, because thyroid tissue, the primary lesion, was inaccessible. Persistent patients shared more public clonotypes among themselves (around 3,000) than newly diagnosed patients did (nearly 1,000).

The input for sequencing was peripheral blood mononuclear cells (PBMCs), taken when the disease was refractory, from a patient treated with antithyroid drugs. This receptor was identified in a female donor with Graves disease.

The nucleotide sequence is given as TGTGCCAGCACCAATGAGGGGATTAGCGGGAGCTTCGAGCAGTACTTC. The translation is CASTNEGISGSFEQYF. The V and J genes are TRBV28 and TRBJ2-7, and 9 junction bases match TRBD2. V ends up 7 bases short and J 6 bases short, with an unmatched junction base count of 16. CDR1 MDHEN and CDR2 SYDVKM are derived from the germline V gene. The CDR3 measures 16 amino acids from cysteine to phenylalanine. Here the CDR3 DNA is all that survives: 48 bases in frame from base 1.